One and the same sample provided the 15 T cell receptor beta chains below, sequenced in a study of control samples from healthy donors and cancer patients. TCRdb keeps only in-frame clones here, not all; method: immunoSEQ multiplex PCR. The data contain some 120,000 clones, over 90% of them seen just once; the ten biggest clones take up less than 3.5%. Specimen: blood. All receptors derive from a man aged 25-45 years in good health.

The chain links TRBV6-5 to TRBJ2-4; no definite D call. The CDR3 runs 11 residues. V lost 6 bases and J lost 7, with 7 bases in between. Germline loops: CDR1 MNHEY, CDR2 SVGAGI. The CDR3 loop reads CASRSSNIQYF. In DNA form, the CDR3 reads TGTGCCAGCAGGAGCTCGAACATTCAGTACTTC.

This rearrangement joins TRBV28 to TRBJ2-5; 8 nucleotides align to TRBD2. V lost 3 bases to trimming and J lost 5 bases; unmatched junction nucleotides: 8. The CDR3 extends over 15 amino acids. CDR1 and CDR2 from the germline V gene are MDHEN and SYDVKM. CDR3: CASSFSRGGPETQYF. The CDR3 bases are TGTGCCAGCAGTTTCAGCCGGGGGGGTCCGGAGACCCAGTACTTC.

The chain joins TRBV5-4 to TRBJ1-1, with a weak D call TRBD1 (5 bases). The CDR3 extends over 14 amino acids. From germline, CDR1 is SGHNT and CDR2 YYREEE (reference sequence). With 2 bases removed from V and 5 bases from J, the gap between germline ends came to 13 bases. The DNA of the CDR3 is TGTGCCAGCAGCTTAACCGGCAGGGAAACTGAAGCTTTCTTT. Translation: CASSLTGRETEAFF.

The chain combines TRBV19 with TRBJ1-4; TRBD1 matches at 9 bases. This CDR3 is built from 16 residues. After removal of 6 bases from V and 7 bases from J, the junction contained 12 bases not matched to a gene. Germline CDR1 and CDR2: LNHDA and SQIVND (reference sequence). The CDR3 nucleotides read TGTGCCAGTAGGACACCTCCTGGACAGGGGATTGAAAAACTGTTTTTT. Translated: CASRTPPGQGIEKLFF.

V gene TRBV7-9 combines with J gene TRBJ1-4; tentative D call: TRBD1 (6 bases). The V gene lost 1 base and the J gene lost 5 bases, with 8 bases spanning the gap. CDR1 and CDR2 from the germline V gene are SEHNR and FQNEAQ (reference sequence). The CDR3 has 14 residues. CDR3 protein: CASSLGGANEKLFF. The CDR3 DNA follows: TGTGCCAGCAGCTTAGGGGGGGCCAATGAAAAACTGTTTTTT.

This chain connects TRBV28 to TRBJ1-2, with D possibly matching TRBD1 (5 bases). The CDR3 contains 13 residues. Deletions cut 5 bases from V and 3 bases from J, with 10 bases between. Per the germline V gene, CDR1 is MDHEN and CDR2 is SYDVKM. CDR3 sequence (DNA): TGTGCCAGCAGTCGGGACTGGGACTATGGCTACACCTTC. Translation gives CASSRDWDYGYTF.

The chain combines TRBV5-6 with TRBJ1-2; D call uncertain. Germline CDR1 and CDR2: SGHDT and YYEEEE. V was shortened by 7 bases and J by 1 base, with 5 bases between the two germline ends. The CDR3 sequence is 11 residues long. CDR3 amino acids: CASANNYGYTF. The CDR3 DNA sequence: TGTGCCAGCGCAAATAACTATGGCTACACCTTC.

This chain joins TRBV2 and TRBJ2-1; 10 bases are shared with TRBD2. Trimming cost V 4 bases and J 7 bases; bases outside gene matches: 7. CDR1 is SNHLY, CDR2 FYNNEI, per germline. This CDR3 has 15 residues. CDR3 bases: TGTGCCAGCAGTGGTCCTAGCGGGGGAAGGAATGAGCAGTTCTTC. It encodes CASSGPSGGRNEQFF.

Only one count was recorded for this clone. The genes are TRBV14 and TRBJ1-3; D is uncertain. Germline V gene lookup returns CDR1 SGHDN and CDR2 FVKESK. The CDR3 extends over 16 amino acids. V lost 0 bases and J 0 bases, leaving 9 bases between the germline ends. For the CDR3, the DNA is TGTGCCAGCAGCCAAGATTTTATAGTCTCTGGAAACACCATATATTTT. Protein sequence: CASSQDFIVSGNTIYF.

CDR3 in DNA: TGTGCCAGCAGTGAGGGCCAGAAAGAGACCCAGTACTTC. Its protein product is CASSEGQKETQYF. The chain carries TRBV2 and TRBJ2-5; no clear D. Germline V gene sequence: CDR1 SNHLY, CDR2 FYNNEI. The CDR3 is made up of 13 amino acids. Trimming shortened V by 3 bases and J by 3 bases, and 8 bases separated the two germline ends.

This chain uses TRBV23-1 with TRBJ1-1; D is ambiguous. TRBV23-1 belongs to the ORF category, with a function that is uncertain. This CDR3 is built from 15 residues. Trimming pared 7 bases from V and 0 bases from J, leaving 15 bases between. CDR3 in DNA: TGCGCCAGCACCCCGGGCAAGACCCTGAACACTGAAGCTTTCTTT. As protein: CASTPGKTLNTEAFF.

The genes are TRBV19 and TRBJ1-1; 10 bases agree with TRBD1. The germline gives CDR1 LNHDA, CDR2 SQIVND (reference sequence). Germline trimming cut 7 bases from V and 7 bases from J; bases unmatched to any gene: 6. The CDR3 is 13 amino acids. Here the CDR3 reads CASKRQGANEAFF. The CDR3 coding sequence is TGTGCCAGTAAACGACAGGGGGCAAATGAAGCTTTCTTT.

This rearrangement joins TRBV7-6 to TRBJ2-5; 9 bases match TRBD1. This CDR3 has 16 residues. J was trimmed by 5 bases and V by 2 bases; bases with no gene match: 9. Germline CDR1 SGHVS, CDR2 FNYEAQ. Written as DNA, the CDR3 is TGTGCCAGCAGCTTACGAACAGGGGGCTTGGGGGAGACCCAGTACTTC. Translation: CASSLRTGGLGETQYF.

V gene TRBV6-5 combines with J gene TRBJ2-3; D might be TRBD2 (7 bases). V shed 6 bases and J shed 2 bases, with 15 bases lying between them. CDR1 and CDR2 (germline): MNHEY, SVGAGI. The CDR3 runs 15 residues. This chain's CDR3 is CASSPKGGYTDTQYF. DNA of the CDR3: TGTGCCAGCAGCCCCAAGGGGGGGTACACAGATACGCAGTATTTT.

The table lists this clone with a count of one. CDR3 loop: CASSQSYNSPLHF. CDR3 DNA sequence: TGCGCCAGCAGTCAGAGTTATAATTCACCCCTCCACTTT. The chain couples TRBV5-1 to TRBJ1-6; no clear D gene. The CDR3 length is 13 residues. CDR1 and CDR2 (germline): SGHRS, YFSETQ. Trimming left V 5 bases short and J 4 bases short, with 7 bases between. The complete variable domain, with remaining parts taken from reference TRBV5-1 and TRBJ1-6, reads KAGVTQTPRYLIKTRGQQVTLSCSPISGHRSVSWYQQTPGQGLQFLFEYFSETQRNKGNFPGRFSGRQFSNSRSEMNVSTLELGDSALYLCASSQSYNSPLHFGNGTRLTVT.